This passage covers 26 T cell receptor beta chains from one sample sequenced in a study of Graves' ophthalmopathy and Graves' hyperthyroidism. Researchers took RNA transcripts and amplified TCR beta CDR3 regions from them. RT-PCR with HTBI primers came first, then second-round multiplex PCR. TCRdb re-analysed the multiplex PCR reads in MiXCR, keeping a single row per CDR3 protein. The table lists around 1.1 million distinct CDR3 sequences, about 38% of them singletons. Sequencing was carried out using peripheral blood or thyroid tissue (not recorded which). The source is an adult man with Graves' hyperthyroidism.

This sequence joins TRBV4-1 and TRBJ1-1; maybe TRBD1 (5 bases). The CDR3 covers 13 residues. The germline V and J ends were trimmed by 2 bases and 7 bases, with 11 bases remaining between them. CDR1 is MGHRA, CDR2 YSYEKL, per germline. The CDR3 DNA sequence: TGCGCCAGCAGCCAACGAGGGGAAGGTGAAGCTTTCTTT. This sequence encodes CASSQRGEGEAFF.

The V call is TRBV20-1, the J call TRBJ1-1, with 10 bases that match TRBD1. The CDR3 covers 14 residues. J was trimmed by 5 bases and V by 0 bases; bases with no gene match: 3. The germline gives CDR1 DFQATT, CDR2 SNEGSKA (reference sequence). CDR3 nucleotides: TGCAGTGCTAGAGATTTGGGACAGGGGACTGAAGCTTTCTTT. Translation: CSARDLGQGTEAFF.

To note about this clonotype: Its ends do not fully match the called genes, so a read error is possible. The chain combines TRBV15 with TRBJ1-2, with TRBD1 as a possible D gene (6 bases). The CDR3 has 12 amino acids. Germline CDR1 LNHNV, CDR2 YYDKDF (reference sequence). CDR3 sequence: CPTRQGRNGYTF. Here the CDR3 DNA reads TGTCCCACTCGGCAGGGGAGGAATGGCTACACCTTC.

Worth noting for this clonotype: A much larger clone sits a single nucleotide away, making a read error possible. The chain uses TRBV4-3 and TRBJ1-1; D is perhaps TRBD1 (6 bases). CDR1 is LGHNA, CDR2 YSLEER, per germline. This CDR3 comprises 14 residues. In DNA, the CDR3 is TGCGCCGGCAGCCAAGACGGGACATTTGCTGAAGCTTTCTTT. Translation gives CAGSQDGTFAEAFF.

This clonotype was counted a single time. The rearrangement joins TRBV19 to TRBJ2-7; TRBD2 might be the D (5 bases). Trimming left V 8 bases short and J 4 bases short, with 15 bases between. Germline CDR1 LNHDA, CDR2 SQIVND (reference sequence). The CDR3 loop spans 13 amino acids. Written as DNA, the CDR3 is TGTGCCAGTGCTAGAGAGGGCAATTACGAGCAGTACTTC. As protein: CASAREGNYEQYF. Full variable domain (rest looked up from reference TRBV19 and TRBJ2-7): DGGITQSPKYLFRKEGQNVTLSCEQNLNHDAMYWYRQDPGQGLRLIYYSQIVNDFQKGDIAEGYSVSREKKESFPLTVTSAQKNPTAFYLCASAREGNYEQYFGPGTRLTVT.

This clonotype has a count of ten or more. CDR3 in DNA: TGTGCCAGCAGTGACTCGACGTTGGTGACCCAGTACTTC. Translated, it gives CASSDSTLVTQYF. V is TRBV7-8 and J is TRBJ2-5, with D unclear. This CDR3 is 13 amino acids long. Per the germline V gene, CDR1 is SGHVS and CDR2 is FQNEAQ. V was pared by 6 bases and J by 7 bases, with 15 bases between.

This clonotype has only a few counts. V is TRBV7-2 and J is TRBJ1-1; no reliable D call. The CDR3 spans 11 residues. Germline assignment: CDR1 SGHTA and CDR2 FQGNSA. V lost 6 bases and J lost 6, with 8 bases in between. The CDR3 spells CASRGRPEAFF. The CDR3, as DNA: TGTGCCAGCAGGGGAAGACCTGAAGCTTTCTTT.

The J gene is TRBJ1-6, the V gene TRBV7-4, with D perhaps matching TRBD1 (6 bases). This CDR3 is built from 15 residues. Trimming removed 2 bases from V and 11 bases from J, with 16 bases in between. Per the germline V gene, CDR1 is SGHVT and CDR2 is SQSDAQ. The CDR3 reads CASSLPQGQGTPLHF. The CDR3 nucleotides are TGTGCCAGCAGCTTACCACAGGGCCAGGGGACACCCCTCCACTTT. Full variable domain (rest looked up from reference TRBV7-4 and TRBJ1-6): GAGVSQSPRYKVAKRGRDVALRCDSISGHVTLYWYRQTLGQGSEVLTYSQSDAQRDKSGRPSGRFSAERPERSVSTLKIQRTEQGDSAVYLCASSLPQGQGTPLHFGNGTRLTVT.

This clonotype was seen repeatedly, ten times or more. The J gene is TRBJ1-6, the V gene TRBV9; 7 bases map to TRBD1. After removal of 3 bases from V and 7 bases from J, the junction contained 10 bases not matched to a gene. The CDR3 extends over 16 amino acids. Germline V gives CDR1 SGDLS, CDR2 YYNGEE. The CDR3 sequence is CASSAGAGTANSPLHF. The CDR3 DNA follows: TGTGCCAGCAGCGCCGGAGCTGGGACAGCAAATTCACCCCTCCACTTT. The whole variable domain, remainder taken from reference TRBV9 and TRBJ1-6, is DSGVTQTPKHLITATGQRVTLRCSPRSGDLSVYWYQQSLDQGLQFLIQYYNGEERAKGNILERFSAQQFPDLHSELNLSSLELGDSALYFCASSAGAGTANSPLHFGNGTRLTVT.

This chain uses TRBV6-5 with TRBJ1-4, with 10 nucleotides matching TRBD1. J gave up 10 bases and V 6 bases, and 2 bases lay outside the gene matches. The CDR3 totals 12 residues. CDR1 is MNHEY, CDR2 SVGAGI, per germline. CDR3 amino acids: CASSRTGGKLFF. In DNA, the CDR3 is TGTGCCAGCAGCCGGACAGGGGGAAAACTGTTTTTT.

J is TRBJ1-6 and V is TRBV3-1; D call uncertain. The CDR3 covers 16 residues. CDR1 and CDR2 from the germline V gene are LGHDT and YNNKEL (reference sequence). V lost 7 bases, J lost 10 bases, and 23 bases lay in between. The CDR3 DNA follows: TGTGCCAGCATCCTAGTCTTTCTGGGGATTGGGTCACCCCTCCACTTT. It translates to CASILVFLGIGSPLHF. The entire variable domain, with the rest obtained from reference TRBV3-1 and TRBJ1-6, is as follows: DTAVSQTPKYLVTQMGNDKSIKCEQNLGHDTMYWYKQDSKKFLKIMFSYNNKELIINETVPNRFSPKSPDKAHLNLHINSLELGDSAVYFCASILVFLGIGSPLHFGNGTRLTVT.

As concerns this clonotype: Germline is not matched at one junction end, which may reflect a read error. The chain employs TRBV14 and TRBJ2-5; 9 nucleotides align to TRBD1. Germline V gene sequence: CDR1 SGHDN, CDR2 FVKESK. This CDR3 has 15 amino acids. CDR3 region: CASSQPGQGLESQYF. In DNA form, the CDR3 reads TGTGCCAGCAGCCAACCGGGACAGGGTTTAGAGTCCCAGTACTTC.

The gene calls are TRBV10-3 and TRBJ2-5; 11 bases are shared with TRBD2. CDR1 and CDR2 (germline): ENHRY, SYGVKD. The junction had 6 bases not matched to a gene; V was cut back by 4 bases and J by 5 bases. The CDR3 spans 15 residues. The CDR3 loop reads CAISVAGGKRETQYF. The CDR3, as DNA: TGTGCCATCAGTGTAGCGGGGGGGAAGCGGGAGACCCAGTACTTC.

In this sample, this clonotype turned up many times. The gene calls are TRBV12-3 or TRBV12-4 and TRBJ2-7, with TRBD1 as a possible D gene (5 bases). The CDR3 totals 13 residues. The V end was cut by 1 base, the J end by 5 bases, with 9 bases between. CDR3 protein: CASSLVGRDEQYF. CDR3 coding DNA: TGTGCCAGCAGTTTAGTTGGCAGGGACGAGCAGTACTTC.

The chain uses TRBV9 and TRBJ1-5, with 8 bases lining up with TRBD1. Germline CDR1 is SGDLS and CDR2 is YYNGEE. J was trimmed by 4 bases and V by 4 bases; bases with no gene match: 10. The CDR3 runs to 16 residues. The CDR3 nucleotides read TGTGCCAGCAGCCCGAAAGCAGGGGGCCCTAATCAGCCCCAGCATTTT. It codes for CASSPKAGGPNQPQHF.

This clonotype has ten or more counts. V usage is TRBV20-1 and J usage is TRBJ1-2, with D possibly matching TRBD1 (5 bases). CDR3 length: 11 residues. With 5 bases removed from V and 7 bases from J, the gap between germline ends came to 11 bases. The germline V gene has CDR1 DFQATT and CDR2 SNEGSKA (reference sequence). The CDR3 nucleotides read TGCAGTGCTTCCGGGACCCTTGGCTACACCTTC. The encoded protein is CSASGTLGYTF.

This clonotype has only a few counts. The genes are TRBV7-4 and TRBJ1-2; no clear D gene. Germline CDR1 SGHVT, CDR2 SQSDAQ. The V end lost 3 bases, the J end lost 14 bases, and 19 bases lay between the germline ends. This CDR3 spans 13 amino acids. CDR3 nucleotides: TGTGCCAGCAGCTTGGCCTTTGCAGGCCACGTAACCTTC. Its protein is CASSLAFAGHVTF. Full variable domain (missing parts from reference TRBV7-4 and TRBJ1-2): GAGVSQSPRYKVAKRGRDVALRCDSISGHVTLYWYRQTLGQGSEVLTYSQSDAQRDKSGRPSGRFSAERPERSVSTLKIQRTEQGDSAVYLCASSLAFAGHVTFGSGTRLTVV.

This clonotype was picked up many times. The chain combines TRBV7-9 with TRBJ2-5; 11 bases align to TRBD2. Germline CDR1 SEHNR, CDR2 FQNEAQ (reference sequence). CDR3 length: 16 amino acids. V gave up 2 bases and J gave up 3 bases; unmatched junction bases: 5. The CDR3 bases are TGTGCCAGCAGCTTACGACTAGCGGGGACAGAAGAGACCCAGTACTTC. Translated, it gives CASSLRLAGTEETQYF.

V usage is TRBV4-3 and J usage is TRBJ2-7; D might be TRBD1 (5 bases). The CDR3 consists of 17 residues. Per germline, CDR1 LGHNA and CDR2 YSLEER. Trimming stripped 0 bases from V and 6 bases from J, with 21 bases between. CDR3 sequence reads: CASSQDLISSGRIEQYF. CDR3 nucleotide sequence: TGCGCCAGCAGCCAAGATTTGATATCTTCAGGGCGGATCGAGCAGTACTTC.

The chain employs TRBV13 and TRBJ2-7; no definite D call. V shed 3 bases and J shed 5 bases, with 14 bases lying between them. From germline, CDR1 is PRHDT and CDR2 FYEKMQ (reference sequence). This CDR3 has 14 amino acids. CDR3 nucleotides: TGTGCCAGCAGCTTTCCTGGGGAAATTAACGAGCAGTACTTC. Encoded protein: CASSFPGEINEQYF.

On this clonotype: With a much larger clone just one base away, this may be a read error. The V call is TRBV24-1, the J call TRBJ2-5, with 8 bases fitting TRBD1. Germline V gene lookup returns CDR1 KGHDR and CDR2 SFDVKD. The CDR3 sequence is 17 residues long. V lost 4 bases to trimming and J lost 2 bases; unmatched junction nucleotides: 11. CDR3 sequence: CATSDLLGQENQETQYF. CDR3 in DNA: TGTGCCACCAGTGACTTACTGGGACAGGAAAATCAAGAGACCCAGTACTTC.

This clonotype came up a few times. The rearrangement uses TRBV4-3 and TRBJ2-6; no clear D gene. This CDR3 has 15 amino acids. V lost 2 bases and J 0 bases, leaving 5 bases between the germline ends. Germline V gene lookup returns CDR1 LGHNA and CDR2 YSLEER. The CDR3 DNA sequence: TGCGCCAGCAGCCAAATCAGCTCTGGGGCCAACGTCCTGACTTTC. Translated, it gives CASSQISSGANVLTF.

This clonotype was seen ten or more times. V usage is TRBV14 and J usage is TRBJ2-2; D call uncertain. Between the trimmed V and J ends, which lost 4 bases and 7 bases, there was a span of 10 bases. CDR1 is SGHDN, CDR2 FVKESK, per germline. The CDR3 extends over 13 amino acids. In nucleotides, the CDR3 is TGTGCCAGCAGCCCAAGGACCGACGGGGAGCTGTTTTTT. Protein: CASSPRTDGELFF.

Many counts were recorded for this clonotype. The CDR3 protein is CASSEPGVGQPQHF. The CDR3 DNA is TGTGCCAGCAGTGAACCGGGGGTGGGTCAGCCCCAGCATTTT. The rearrangement joins TRBV25-1 to TRBJ1-5; D is perhaps TRBD1 (5 bases). In germline, CDR1 is MGHDK, CDR2 SYGVNS. The CDR3 is made up of 14 amino acids. V was trimmed by 2 bases and J by 6 bases, leaving 11 bases between them.

The table lists this clonotype with many counts. The genes are TRBV20-1 and TRBJ1-6; 7 bases line up with TRBD1. The CDR3 runs to 13 residues. Germline trimming cut 7 bases from V and 8 bases from J; bases unmatched to any gene: 8. Germline loops: CDR1 DFQATT, CDR2 SNEGSKA (reference sequence). Here the CDR3 reads CSVDTGVYSPLHF. The CDR3 DNA reads TGCAGTGTCGACACAGGGGTTTATTCACCCCTCCACTTT.

The J gene is TRBJ1-1, the V gene TRBV12-3 or TRBV12-4, with 7 bases aligning to TRBD1. V trimming: 4 bases; J trimming: 5 bases; junction bases outside the gene matches: 10. The CDR3 runs to 15 residues. The CDR3 coding sequence is TGTGCCAGCAGTTACAACCGACAGGGTAAAACTGAAGCTTTCTTT. Amino acid sequence: CASSYNRQGKTEAFF.